Each of the 9 T cell receptor beta chains below was sequenced from the same sample in a study of blood T cells in healthy people across ages. Next came a second PCR, run for about 6 to 12 cycles, which used a sample-barcoded 5' primer along with a J-beta primer mix. TCRdb analysed the 5' RACE reads with MiXCR anew, one entry per CDR3 protein. This table has 1.2 million to 1.5 million distinct CDR3 sequences, approximately 59% appearing once. Sequencing was carried out using blood. These receptors were collected from a man aged 18 to 29 in good health.

Comment on this clonotype: Relative to the germline gene, one junction end is altered; a read error may explain this. The CDR3 bases are TGTACCAGCAGTTTATCTCTTGACAGGATAGGGGATGAGCAGTTCTTC. It encodes CTSSLSLDRIGDEQFF. This rearrangement joins TRBV27 to TRBJ2-1; possibly TRBD1 for D (6 bases). CDR1 is MNHEY and CDR2 is SMNVEV in the germline V gene (reference sequence). The CDR3 contains 16 residues.

V usage is TRBV13 and J usage is TRBJ1-2; unclear D gene. CDR3 length equals 9 residues. V shed 11 bases and J shed 8 bases, with 9 bases lying between them. CDR1 is PRHDT and CDR2 is FYEKMQ in the germline V gene (reference sequence). For the CDR3, the DNA is TGTGCCGGGCCGGGAGGCTACACCTTC. Translated, it gives CAGPGGYTF.

J is TRBJ2-3 and V is TRBV2, with D perhaps TRBD2 (5 bases). The V end was cut by 6 bases, the J end by 2 bases, with 15 bases between. The CDR3 has 15 residues. Germline V CDR1 and CDR2: SNHLY, FYNNEI. The CDR3 is CASRVAAAPTDTQYF. As DNA, the CDR3 is TGTGCCAGCAGGGTGGCAGCGGCCCCCACAGATACGCAGTATTTT.

The rearrangement uses TRBV5-6 and TRBJ2-7; maybe TRBD1 (6 bases). CDR1 and CDR2 (germline): SGHDT, YYEEEE. The CDR3 totals 12 residues. Trimming stripped 3 bases from V and 7 bases from J, with 11 bases between. The DNA for the CDR3 is TGTGCCAGCAGCTATGGGGACAATGAGCAGTACTTC. This gives the protein CASSYGDNEQYF.

In DNA, the CDR3 is TGTGCCATCAGCCCGCCAGAGGCCCCTTTAATCAATAACCATCAGGGTGAGCAGTACTTC. Translating it yields CAISPPEAPLINNHQGEQYF. This sequence joins TRBV10-3 and TRBJ2-7; D is possibly TRBD1 (5 bases). The CDR3 runs 20 residues. Trimming removed 6 bases at V and 7 bases at J, with 37 bases between. CDR1 is ENHRY and CDR2 is SYGVKD in the germline V gene.

This chain joins TRBV27 and TRBJ1-1; D may be TRBD1 (5 bases). CDR3 length: 15 residues. V lost 5 bases to trimming and J lost 4 bases, with 17 bases between them. Looked up from germline, CDR1 is MNHEY and CDR2 is SMNVEV (reference sequence). The CDR3 DNA follows: TGTGCCAGCAGTCCCGGGACGGCCTGGGGCACTGAAGCTTTCTTT. It specifies CASSPGTAWGTEAFF.

The chain is built from TRBV11-2 and TRBJ2-5, with a weak D call TRBD2 (6 bases). In germline, CDR1 is SGHAT, CDR2 FQNNGV. Trimming shortened V by 5 bases and J by 11 bases, and 18 bases separated the two germline ends. CDR3 length: 13 residues. The CDR3 is CASSPRLDNEQYF. In DNA form, the CDR3 reads TGTGCCAGCAGCCCACGACTAGATAATGAGCAGTACTTC.

This sequence joins TRBV28 and TRBJ2-7; 9 bases map to TRBD1. J gave up 4 bases and V 6 bases, and 7 bases lay outside the gene matches. Germline V gives CDR1 MDHEN, CDR2 SYDVKM. There are 14 residues in the CDR3. The CDR3 DNA sequence: TGTGCCAGCAGACGGGACAGGGAGTTTTACGAGCAGTACTTC. This translates into CASRRDREFYEQYF.

The genes are TRBV24-1 and TRBJ2-1; perhaps D is TRBD1 or TRBD2 (6 bases each). Germline-derived CDR1 and CDR2 are KGHDR and SFDVKD. The CDR3 covers 15 residues. With 3 bases removed from V and 7 bases from J, the gap between germline ends came to 15 bases. Written as DNA, the CDR3 is TGTGCCACCAGTGATCCAGGGGAGGCGGGTAATGAGCAGTTCTTC. Protein product: CATSDPGEAGNEQFF.